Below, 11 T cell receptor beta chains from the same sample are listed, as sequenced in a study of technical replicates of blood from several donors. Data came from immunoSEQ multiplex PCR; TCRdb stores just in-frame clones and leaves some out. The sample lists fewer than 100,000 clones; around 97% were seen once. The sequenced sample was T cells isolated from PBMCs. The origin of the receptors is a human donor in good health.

For the CDR3, the DNA is TGTGCCAGCAGTTTGTCAGGGGGACGGGGGACCCAGTACTTC. This encodes CASSLSGGRGTQYF. The rearrangement links TRBV28 to TRBJ2-5; 7 bases are a match to TRBD1. Unmatched junction bases numbered 8, after V lost 3 bases and J lost 7 bases. The CDR3 totals 14 residues. Germline V gives CDR1 MDHEN, CDR2 SYDVKM.

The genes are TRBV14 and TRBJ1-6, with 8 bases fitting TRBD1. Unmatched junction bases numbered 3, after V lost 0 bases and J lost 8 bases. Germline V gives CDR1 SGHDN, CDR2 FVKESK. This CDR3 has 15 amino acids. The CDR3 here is CASSQDNRGYSPLHF. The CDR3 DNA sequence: TGTGCCAGCAGCCAAGATAACAGGGGGTATTCACCCCTCCACTTT.

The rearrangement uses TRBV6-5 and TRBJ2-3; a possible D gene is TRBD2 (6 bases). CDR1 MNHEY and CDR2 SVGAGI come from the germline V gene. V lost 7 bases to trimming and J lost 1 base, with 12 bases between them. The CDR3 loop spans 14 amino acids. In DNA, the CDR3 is TGTGCCAGCACCCGGGGAGGCGGCACAGATACGCAGTATTTT. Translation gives CASTRGGGTDTQYF.

The CDR3 region is CASSPGTGVNIQYF. Here the CDR3 DNA reads TGTGCCAGCAGCCCCGGGACAGGGGTAAACATTCAGTACTTC. The chain links TRBV28 to TRBJ2-4; the match to TRBD1 covers 10 bases. This CDR3 contains 14 residues. Germline-derived CDR1 and CDR2 are MDHEN and SYDVKM. The V gene end was trimmed by 6 bases and the J gene end by 6 bases; junction bases not matched to a gene: 5. Variable domain in full (rest from reference TRBV28 and TRBJ2-4): DVKVTQSSRYLVKRTGEKVFLECVQDMDHENMFWYRQDPGLGLRLIYFSYDVKMKEKGDIPEGYSVSREKKERFSLILESASTNQTSMYLCASSPGTGVNIQYFGAGTRLSVL.

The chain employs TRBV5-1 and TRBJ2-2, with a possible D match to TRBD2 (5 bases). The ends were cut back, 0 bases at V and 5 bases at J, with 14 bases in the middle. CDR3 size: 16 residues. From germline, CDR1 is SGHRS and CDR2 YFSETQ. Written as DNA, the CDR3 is TGCGCCAGCAGCTTGGCCGTCGGGGTAGAGACCGGGGAGCTGTTTTTT. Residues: CASSLAVGVETGELFF.

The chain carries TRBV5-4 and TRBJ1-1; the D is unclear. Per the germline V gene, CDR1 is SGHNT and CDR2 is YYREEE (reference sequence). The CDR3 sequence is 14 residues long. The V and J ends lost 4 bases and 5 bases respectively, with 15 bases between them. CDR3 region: CASSDRQPYTEAFF. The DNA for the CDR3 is TGTGCCAGCAGCGATAGACAACCCTATACTGAAGCTTTCTTT.

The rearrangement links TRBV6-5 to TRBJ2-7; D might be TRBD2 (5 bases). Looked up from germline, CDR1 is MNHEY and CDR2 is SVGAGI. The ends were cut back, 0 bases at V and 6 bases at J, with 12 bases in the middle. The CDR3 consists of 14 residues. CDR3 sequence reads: CASSYSYGEGEQYF. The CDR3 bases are TGTGCCAGCAGTTACTCTTACGGGGAAGGCGAGCAGTACTTC.

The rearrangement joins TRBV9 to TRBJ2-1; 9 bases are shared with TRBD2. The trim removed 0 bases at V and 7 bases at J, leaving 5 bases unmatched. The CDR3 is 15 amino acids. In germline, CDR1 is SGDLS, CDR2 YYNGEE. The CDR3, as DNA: TGTGCCAGCAGCGTAGGCGGGGGGGCCGTGAATGAGCAGTTCTTC. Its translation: CASSVGGGAVNEQFF.

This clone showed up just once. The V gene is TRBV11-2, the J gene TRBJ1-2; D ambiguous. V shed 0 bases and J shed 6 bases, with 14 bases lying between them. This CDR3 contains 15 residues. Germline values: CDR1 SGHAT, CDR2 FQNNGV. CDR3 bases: TGTGCCAGCAGCTTAGATCGACAAGGTCCCGATGGCTACACCTTC. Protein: CASSLDRQGPDGYTF.

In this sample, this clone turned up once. This chain's CDR3 is CASSSHMVTNPDTQYF. CDR3 nucleotides: TGTGCCAGCAGCTCTCATATGGTTACAAACCCAGATACGCAGTATTTT. J is TRBJ2-3 and V is TRBV7-2; D gene ambiguous. Germline V gene data show CDR1 as SGHTA and CDR2 as FQGNSA. The CDR3 contains 16 residues. Trimming removed 4 bases at V and 4 bases at J, with 18 bases between.

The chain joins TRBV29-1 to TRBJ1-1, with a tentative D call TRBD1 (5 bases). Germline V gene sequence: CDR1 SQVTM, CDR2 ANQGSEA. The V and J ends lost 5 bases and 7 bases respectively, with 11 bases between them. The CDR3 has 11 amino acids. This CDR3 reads CSVPQGNEAFF. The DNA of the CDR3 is TGCAGCGTTCCCCAGGGAAATGAAGCTTTCTTT.